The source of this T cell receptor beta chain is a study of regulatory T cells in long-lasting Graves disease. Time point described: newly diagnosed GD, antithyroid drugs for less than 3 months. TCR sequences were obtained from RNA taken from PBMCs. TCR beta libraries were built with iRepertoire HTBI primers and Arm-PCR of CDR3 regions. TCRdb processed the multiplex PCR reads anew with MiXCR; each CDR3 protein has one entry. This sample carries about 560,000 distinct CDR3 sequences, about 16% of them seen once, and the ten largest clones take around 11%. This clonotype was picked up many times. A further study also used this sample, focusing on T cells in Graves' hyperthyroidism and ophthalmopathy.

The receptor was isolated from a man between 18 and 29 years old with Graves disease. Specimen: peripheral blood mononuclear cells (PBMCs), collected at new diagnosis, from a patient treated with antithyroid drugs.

Written as DNA, the CDR3 is TGCAGTGCTAGAGATCCGACTAGCGGGACTGGAGAGCAGTACTTC. Its protein product is CSARDPTSGTGEQYF. The rearrangement links TRBV20-1 to TRBJ2-7, with 11 bases matching TRBD2. V trimming: 0 bases; J trimming: 7 bases; junction bases outside the gene matches: 8. The germline V gene encodes CDR1 DFQATT and CDR2 SNEGSKA (reference sequence). The CDR3 is 15 residues long.